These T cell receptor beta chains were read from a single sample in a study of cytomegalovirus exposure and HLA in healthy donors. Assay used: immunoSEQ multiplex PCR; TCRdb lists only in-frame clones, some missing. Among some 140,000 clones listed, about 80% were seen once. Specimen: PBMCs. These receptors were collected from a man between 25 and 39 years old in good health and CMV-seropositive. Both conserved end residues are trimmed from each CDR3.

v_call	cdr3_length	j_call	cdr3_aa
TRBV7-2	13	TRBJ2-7	ASSLAAGFWREQY
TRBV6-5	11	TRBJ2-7	ASSYGLAAEQY
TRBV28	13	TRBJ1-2	ASSSPYQGGYGYT
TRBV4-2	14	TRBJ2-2	ASSQLAGESTGELF
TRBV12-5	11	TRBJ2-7	ASGLGHAYEQY
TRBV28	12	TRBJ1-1	ASSLQDMNTEAF
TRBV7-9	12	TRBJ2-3	ASSLTSGSGTQY
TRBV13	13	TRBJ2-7	ASSRGTSKFYEQY
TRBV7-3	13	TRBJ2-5	ASSSSGQDQETQY
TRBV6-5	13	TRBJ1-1	ASSLSGTANTEAF
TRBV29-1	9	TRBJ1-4	SVEDKEKLF
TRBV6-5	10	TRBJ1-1	ASSLDRSEAF
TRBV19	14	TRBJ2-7	ASSIVASGYSYEQY
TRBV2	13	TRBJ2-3	ASSGGLASTDTQY
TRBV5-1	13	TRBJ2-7	ARKVGPVESYEQY
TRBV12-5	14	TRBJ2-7	ASGLDPRTGAYEQY
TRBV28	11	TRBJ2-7	ASRLPYSYEQY
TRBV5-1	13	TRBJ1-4	ASSLGSAGNEKLF
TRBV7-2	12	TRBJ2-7	ASSLGQGAYEQY
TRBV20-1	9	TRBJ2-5	SASDGETQY
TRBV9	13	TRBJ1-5	ASSVNGESNQPQH
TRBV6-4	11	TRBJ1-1	ASRRAGDTEAF